These 21 T cell receptor beta chains came from one sample sequenced in a study of cytomegalovirus exposure and HLA in healthy donors (dated by TCRdb to the late 2010s). The library was made by the immunoSEQ multiplex PCR assay. Drawn from immuneACCESS, this table holds only the in-frame rearrangements with V and J called that TCRdb kept. Clones are partly lost; checked studies trace under half to an unresolved V gene and leave the rest unexplained. In this sample the table shows around 350,000 clones, roughly 90% of which occur a single time. 0.83% of the sample belongs to the ten largest clones. Sequencing used PBMCs. The receptors here all came from a young woman in good health and CMV-seronegative.

J is TRBJ2-7 and V is TRBV19; 7 bases are a match to TRBD1. The V gene end was trimmed by 5 bases and the J gene end by 2 bases; junction bases not matched to a gene: 9. The CDR3 covers 15 residues. The germline CDR1 and CDR2 sequences are LNHDA and SQIVND (reference sequence). CDR3 nucleotides: TGTGCCAGTAGTCCCACAGGGGCAGAGACCTACGAGCAGTACTTC. Its translation is CASSPTGAETYEQYF. Combining the CDR3 with reference TRBV19 and TRBJ2-7 gives the whole variable domain DGGITQSPKYLFRKEGQNVTLSCEQNLNHDAMYWYRQDPGQGLRLIYYSQIVNDFQKGDIAEGYSVSREKKESFPLTVTSAQKNPTAFYLCASSPTGAETYEQYFGPGTRLTVT.

The chain couples TRBV28 to TRBJ2-7, with TRBD1 as a possible D gene (7 bases). Trimming left V 3 bases short and J 0 bases short, with 15 bases between. Germline V lookup: CDR1 MDHEN, CDR2 SYDVKM. The CDR3 spans 16 residues. CDR3 loop: CASSFRGTAISYEQYF. CDR3 coding DNA: TGTGCCAGCAGTTTCCGCGGGACAGCCATCTCCTACGAGCAGTACTTC. The whole variable domain, filled in from reference TRBV28 and TRBJ2-7, reads DVKVTQSSRYLVKRTGEKVFLECVQDMDHENMFWYRQDPGLGLRLIYFSYDVKMKEKGDIPEGYSVSREKKERFSLILESASTNQTSMYLCASSFRGTAISYEQYFGPGTRLTVT.

The chain joins TRBV5-1 to TRBJ2-7, with 7 positions matching TRBD1. The V gene end was trimmed by 4 bases and the J gene end by 0 bases; junction bases not matched to a gene: 7. Looked up from germline, CDR1 is SGHRS and CDR2 is YFSETQ. The CDR3 is 15 residues long. The CDR3 region has the DNA TGCGCCAGCAGCCCCGGGGACAGTTACTCCTACGAGCAGTACTTC. This encodes CASSPGDSYSYEQYF.

This chain links TRBV14 with TRBJ2-3; 10 bases agree with TRBD2. Germline-derived CDR1 and CDR2 are SGHDN and FVKESK. CDR3 length equals 15 residues. V lost 1 base to trimming and J lost 8 bases; unmatched junction nucleotides: 6. The CDR3 loop reads CASSQAGTSVSTQYF. CDR3 sequence (DNA): TGTGCCAGCAGCCAAGCCGGGACTAGCGTTAGTACGCAGTATTTT.

The genes are TRBV11-2 and TRBJ2-1; unclear D gene. V dropped 4 bases and J dropped 11 bases, with 15 bases sitting between them. CDR3 length: 13 residues. Germline V gives CDR1 SGHAT, CDR2 FQNNGV. The CDR3, as DNA: TGTGCCAGCAGCTCGCCCGGTCTAGAAAAGCAGTTCTTC. Residues: CASSSPGLEKQFF.

V and J are TRBV28 and TRBJ2-7; D uncertain. Germline assignment: CDR1 MDHEN and CDR2 SYDVKM. V was cut by 3 bases and J by 2 bases, with 8 bases left in between. This CDR3 has 13 amino acids. In DNA form, the CDR3 reads TGTGCCAGCAGTTTGGGTCGGGCCTACGAGCAGTACTTC. Translated: CASSLGRAYEQYF.

The gene calls are TRBV9 and TRBJ2-1; TRBD2 matches 8 bases. Trimming cost V 0 bases and J 3 bases; bases outside gene matches: 5. In germline, CDR1 is SGDLS, CDR2 YYNGEE. The CDR3 is 16 amino acids. This chain's CDR3 is CASSVAVTSGYNEQFF. DNA for the CDR3: TGTGCCAGCAGCGTAGCAGTTACTAGCGGCTACAATGAGCAGTTCTTC.

The gene calls are TRBV4-1 and TRBJ2-7; D is possibly TRBD2 (6 bases). V lost 0 bases, J lost 4 bases, and 10 bases lay in between. The CDR3 has 14 amino acids. Germline CDR1 MGHRA, CDR2 YSYEKL. CDR3 coding DNA: TGCGCCAGCAGCCAAGATGGCGGGGCATACGAGCAGTACTTC. This sequence encodes CASSQDGGAYEQYF.

This chain links TRBV7-6 with TRBJ2-1; 14 bases align to TRBD2. CDR3 length: 19 amino acids. Germline CDR1 reads SGHVS; CDR2 reads FNYEAQ. The ends lost 3 bases at V and 5 bases at J; junction bases unmatched: 12. This CDR3 is CASSFSADGTSGRDNEQFF. The CDR3 bases are TGTGCCAGCAGCTTCTCGGCCGATGGGACTAGCGGGAGAGACAATGAGCAGTTCTTC.

The chain carries TRBV6-1 and TRBJ1-5; 9 nucleotides match TRBD1. Germline V CDR1 and CDR2: MNHNS, SASEGT. The CDR3 is 17 residues long. J gave up 6 bases and V 3 bases, and 12 bases lay outside the gene matches. The CDR3 DNA reads TGTGCCAGCAGTGATTACGGGACAGGGTATTTGACTCAGCCCCAGCATTTT. This sequence encodes CASSDYGTGYLTQPQHF.

V and J are TRBV6-1 and TRBJ1-4, with 7 bases identical to TRBD1. The CDR3 is 12 residues long. After removal of 6 bases from V and 12 bases from J, the junction contained 7 bases not matched to a gene. Germline CDR1 MNHNS, CDR2 SASEGT. The CDR3 sequence is CASRQQGTELFF. In DNA form, the CDR3 reads TGTGCCAGCAGACAACAGGGGACGGAACTGTTTTTT.

The chain combines TRBV4-1 with TRBJ2-2; D unresolved. Trimming stripped 0 bases from V and 4 bases from J, with 12 bases between. Looked up from germline, CDR1 is MGHRA and CDR2 is YSYEKL. This CDR3 has 16 amino acids. The DNA of the CDR3 is TGCGCCAGCAGCCAAGAAACTGGGCCCGGCACCGGGGAGCTGTTTTTT. It encodes CASSQETGPGTGELFF.

The V and J genes are TRBV6-5 and TRBJ1-2; tentative D call: TRBD1 (5 bases). The germline V gene has CDR1 MNHEY and CDR2 SVGAGI. Trimming shortened V by 5 bases and J by 4 bases, and 17 bases separated the two germline ends. This CDR3 is built from 15 residues. The CDR3 reads CASSRDSRKAYGYTF. The CDR3 nucleotides read TGTGCCAGCAGTCGGGACTCCAGGAAGGCCTATGGCTACACCTTC.

The chain recombines TRBV27 with TRBJ2-1; TRBD1 aligns across 8 bases. The CDR3 runs to 15 residues. The trim removed 8 bases at V and 3 bases at J, leaving 9 bases unmatched. CDR1 and CDR2 (germline): MNHEY, SMNVEV (reference sequence). The CDR3 DNA follows: TGTGCCAGCCGCGCTGCAGGGGGCTTCTACAATGAGCAGTTCTTC. It translates to CASRAAGGFYNEQFF.

The chain has TRBV28 and TRBJ1-5; D not resolved. The V end was cut by 7 bases, the J end by 9 bases, with 16 bases between. The CDR3 has 13 amino acids. In germline, CDR1 is MDHEN, CDR2 SYDVKM. In nucleotides, the CDR3 is TGTGCCAGCAAGCTGCCCTTACGTCCGCCCCAGCATTTT. Translated, it gives CASKLPLRPPQHF. Full variable domain (outside the CDR3, taken from reference TRBV28 and TRBJ1-5): DVKVTQSSRYLVKRTGEKVFLECVQDMDHENMFWYRQDPGLGLRLIYFSYDVKMKEKGDIPEGYSVSREKKERFSLILESASTNQTSMYLCASKLPLRPPQHFGDGTRLSIL.

V and J are TRBV5-4 and TRBJ1-2; D is undetermined. The germline V gene encodes CDR1 SGHNT and CDR2 YYREEE (reference sequence). CDR3 length: 15 amino acids. Trimming removed 0 bases from V and 7 bases from J, with 16 bases in between. In DNA form, the CDR3 reads TGTGCCAGCAGCTTGGGCTACCTCCCGGAGGGTGGCTACACCTTC. As protein: CASSLGYLPEGGYTF. The variable domain in full, with the rest retrieved from reference TRBV5-4 and TRBJ1-2, is ETGVTQSPTHLIKTRGQQVTLRCSSQSGHNTVSWYQQALGQGPQFIFQYYREEENGRGNFPPRFSGLQFPNYSSELNVNALELDDSALYLCASSLGYLPEGGYTFGSGTRLTVV.

This chain links TRBV5-4 with TRBJ1-2, with a tentative D call TRBD1 (6 bases). The length of the CDR3 is 14 residues. Germline V gene data show CDR1 as SGHNT and CDR2 as YYREEE (reference sequence). Trimming shortened V by 3 bases and J by 4 bases, and 13 bases separated the two germline ends. The CDR3 loop reads CASSSLDRFYGYTF. The DNA of the CDR3 is TGTGCCAGCAGCTCCTTGGACAGATTCTATGGCTACACCTTC.

The chain recombines TRBV6-1 with TRBJ1-1, with 10 positions matching TRBD1. The germline CDR1 and CDR2 sequences are MNHNS and SASEGT. V shed 0 bases and J 3 bases; nucleotides not matched to a gene: 4. This CDR3 has 16 residues. The CDR3 DNA sequence: TGTGCCAGCAGTGAAGCGCTGGGGACAGGGGACACTGAAGCTTTCTTT. Its protein is CASSEALGTGDTEAFF.

The chain uses TRBV28 and TRBJ1-5; D possibly corresponds to TRBD1 (5 bases). There are 16 residues in the CDR3. The germline gives CDR1 MDHEN, CDR2 SYDVKM. Trimming removed 6 bases from V and 0 bases from J, with 15 bases in between. CDR3 nucleotides: TGTGCCAGCAGCCGAACAGGTTTTGGTAGCAATCAGCCCCAGCATTTT. Translating it yields CASSRTGFGSNQPQHF.

This clone was observed a single time. This chain links TRBV7-9 with TRBJ1-5; 10 bases align to TRBD1. CDR1 is SEHNR and CDR2 is FQNEAQ in the germline V gene (reference sequence). Trimming removed 4 bases from V and 3 bases from J; junction bases left unmatched: 6. The CDR3 runs 16 residues. The CDR3 bases are TGTGCCAGCAGCTCCCTAGGGACAGGGGTCAATCAGCCCCAGCATTTT. As protein: CASSSLGTGVNQPQHF.

The chain employs TRBV19 and TRBJ1-6; 10 nucleotides match TRBD1. J was trimmed by 8 bases and V by 7 bases; bases with no gene match: 8. Per germline, CDR1 LNHDA and CDR2 SQIVND (reference sequence). The CDR3 runs 15 residues. Here the CDR3 reads CASMPRQGAYSPLHF. In DNA, the CDR3 is TGTGCCAGTATGCCAAGACAGGGGGCCTATTCACCCCTCCACTTT.